A single sample gave rise to the 19 T cell receptor beta chains below, sequenced in a study of liver allograft versus peripheral blood T cells. Overall study: Peripheral blood of the recipients supplied T cell receptor repertoires that were compared with those in transplanted livers.

TCRdb re-derived calls from the reads in MiXCR, one entry per CDR3 protein. The repertoire holds 740 or so distinct CDR3 sequences, with about 14% as singletons. All receptors derive from a human patient who had a liver transplant. Among the T cells, some may be from the graft donor.

In its sample, this clonotype is medium-sized (0.01 to 0.1%). The chain links TRBV7-2 to TRBJ1-1, with D possibly being TRBD1 (5 bases). V lost 4 bases to trimming and J lost 0 bases, with 9 bases between them. There are 14 residues in the CDR3. Germline V gives CDR1 SGHTA, CDR2 FQGNSA. The CDR3 nucleotides read TGTGCCAGCAGCTATGGGACGGTGAACACTGAAGCTTTCTTT. Protein sequence: CASSYGTVNTEAFF.

This clonotype qualifies as medium-sized (0.01 to 0.1%). J is TRBJ1-1 and V is TRBV6-5; 11 bases align to TRBD1. The CDR3 length is 14 residues. Unmatched junction bases numbered 4, after V lost 6 bases and J lost 4 bases. Germline V gene data show CDR1 as MNHEY and CDR2 as SVGAGI. Written as DNA, the CDR3 is TGTGCCAGCAGCTCCGGGACAGGGGGCACTGAAGCTTTCTTT. Translating gives CASSSGTGGTEAFF.

This clonotype is medium-sized. This sequence joins TRBV7-2 and TRBJ2-2; no firm D call. The CDR3 runs 11 residues. The germline gives CDR1 SGHTA, CDR2 FQGNSA. The V end lost 7 bases, the J end lost 3 bases, and 3 bases lay between the germline ends. The CDR3 is CASIDTGELFF. Here the CDR3 DNA reads TGTGCCAGCATTGACACCGGGGAGCTGTTTTTT.

By share of the sample, this clonotype is hyperexpanded. The J gene is TRBJ1-2, the V gene TRBV6-5; TRBD1 aligns across 10 bases. Germline CDR1 reads MNHEY; CDR2 reads SVGAGI. There are 16 residues in the CDR3. V lost 5 bases and J lost 5; bases outside the gene matches: 11. The CDR3 region is CASSPTTGTGVYGYTF. The CDR3, as DNA: TGTGCCAGCAGTCCTACAACCGGGACAGGGGTGTATGGCTACACCTTC.

By proportion, this clonotype is large. The chain couples TRBV7-9 to TRBJ1-4; D unresolved. Germline V gene sequence: CDR1 SEHNR, CDR2 FQNEAQ (reference sequence). Trimming removed 2 bases at V and 2 bases at J, with 3 bases between. The length of the CDR3 is 13 residues. CDR3 DNA: TGTGCCAGCAGCTTAAAGACTAATGAAAAACTGTTTTTT. Protein: CASSLKTNEKLFF.

This clonotype came up a few times. J is TRBJ1-2 and V is TRBV5-5, with TRBD1 identical over 8 bases. This CDR3 contains 14 residues. Germline V gene lookup returns CDR1 SGHKS and CDR2 YYEKEE (reference sequence). V lost 0 bases to trimming and J lost 7 bases; unmatched junction nucleotides: 5. The CDR3 bases are TGTGCCAGCAGCTTGGGGCAGGGGGCGAGTGGCTACACCTTC. Its translation is CASSLGQGASGYTF.

Relative to its sample, this clonotype is large. This chain joins TRBV6-5 and TRBJ1-3; no definite D call. Per the germline V gene, CDR1 is MNHEY and CDR2 is SVGAGI. The ends were cut back, 0 bases at V and 4 bases at J, with 7 bases in the middle. The CDR3 is 14 amino acids. The CDR3 spells CASSYSAGGNTIYF. CDR3 in DNA: TGTGCCAGCAGTTACTCGGCGGGAGGAAACACCATATATTTT.

This clonotype was seen a handful of times. This chain connects TRBV7-8 to TRBJ1-4; the D gene is possibly TRBD1 (6 bases). Per germline, CDR1 SGHVS and CDR2 FQNEAQ. Trimming removed 7 bases from V and 3 bases from J, with 15 bases in between. The CDR3 contains 15 residues. This CDR3 reads CASTPRGPANEKLFF. CDR3 nucleotide sequence: TGTGCCAGCACCCCGCGGGGGCCAGCTAATGAAAAACTGTTTTTT.

This clonotype is judged hyperexpanded. The rearrangement joins TRBV20-1 to TRBJ2-7; 14 bases are a match to TRBD2. CDR3 length: 14 residues. The V and J ends lost 6 bases and 7 bases, in that order; junction bases with no gene match: 8. The germline gives CDR1 DFQATT, CDR2 SNEGSKA (reference sequence). The CDR3 loop is CSARGTSGSGEQYV. In nucleotides, the CDR3 is TGCAGTGCCAGGGGGACTAGCGGGAGTGGTGAGCAGTACGTC.

By share of the sample, this clonotype is medium-sized (0.01 to 0.1%). The gene calls are TRBV6-1 and TRBJ1-1; D is undetermined. The V and J ends lost 2 bases and 4 bases respectively, with 8 bases between them. Germline V gives CDR1 MNHNS, CDR2 SASEGT. CDR3 length equals 13 residues. Written as DNA, the CDR3 is TGTGCCAGCAGTGAAAAAAGGAGCACTGAAGCTTTCTTT. It yields the protein CASSEKRSTEAFF.

By its share, this clonotype is medium-sized. This chain uses TRBV18 with TRBJ2-3; D gene ambiguous. CDR1 KGHSH and CDR2 LQKENI come from the germline V gene. This CDR3 comprises 13 residues. V lost 0 bases and J lost 2, with 3 bases in between. The CDR3 sequence: CASSPPFTDTQYF. CDR3 sequence (DNA): TGTGCCAGCTCACCACCCTTCACAGATACGCAGTATTTT.

For this clonotype: A much larger clone is a single base away; this may be a read error. The CDR3 DNA sequence: TGTGCCAGCAGCTTAGGCAACAATAAGCAGTTCTTC. Amino acid sequence: CASSLGNNKQFF. The rearrangement uses TRBV7-2 and TRBJ2-1; no clear D. The germline V gene encodes CDR1 SGHTA and CDR2 FQGNSA. The CDR3 is 12 amino acids.

This clonotype is classed as medium-sized. The chain employs TRBV9 and TRBJ1-1, with TRBD1 as a possible D gene (6 bases). Germline CDR1 is SGDLS and CDR2 is YYNGEE. V lost 3 bases, J lost 8 bases, and 20 bases lay in between. The CDR3 is 15 amino acids. CDR3 protein: CASSARGEGGLEAFF. CDR3 sequence (DNA): TGTGCCAGCAGCGCGAGGGGTGAGGGGGGGCTGGAAGCTTTCTTT.

This clonotype is categorized as large. The chain uses TRBV6-1 and TRBJ2-2; D remains unclear. Germline values: CDR1 MNHNS, CDR2 SASEGT. V was clipped by 3 bases and J by 6 bases, with 8 bases between them. The CDR3 extends over 13 amino acids. CDR3 protein: CASSDRDAGELFF. In nucleotides, the CDR3 is TGTGCCAGCAGTGACCGAGACGCCGGGGAGCTGTTTTTT.

This clonotype is deemed medium-sized. The gene calls are TRBV5-4 and TRBJ1-2; TRBD1 might be the D (6 bases). The CDR3 sequence is 14 residues long. Germline CDR1 SGHNT, CDR2 YYREEE (reference sequence). V dropped 0 bases and J dropped 7 bases, with 13 bases sitting between them. CDR3 loop: CASSLERGAAGYTF. CDR3 DNA: TGTGCCAGCAGCTTGGAAAGGGGGGCGGCTGGCTACACCTTC.

Only a few counts were recorded for this clonotype. The V call is TRBV10-3, the J call TRBJ2-1, with D perhaps TRBD2 (5 bases). The CDR3 extends over 15 amino acids. Germline CDR1 reads ENHRY; CDR2 reads SYGVKD. The V end was cut by 3 bases, the J end by 10 bases, with 19 bases between. CDR3 amino acids: CAISEGLASKWEQFF. DNA for the CDR3: TGTGCCATCAGTGAAGGGCTAGCCTCTAAATGGGAGCAGTTCTTC.

In this sample, this clonotype is large. This CDR3 is CASSRDSMLRELFF. The CDR3 nucleotides are TGTGCCAGCAGCCGGGACTCCATGCTCCGGGAGCTGTTTTTT. The V and J genes are TRBV7-9 and TRBJ2-2; TRBD2 is a possible D gene (6 bases). Germline CDR1 and CDR2: SEHNR and FQNEAQ (reference sequence). V shed 5 bases and J shed 9 bases, with 16 bases lying between them. The CDR3 has 14 amino acids.

This clonotype is large in the sample. The chain joins TRBV6-5 to TRBJ1-2; D is uncertain. With 0 bases removed from V and 1 base from J, the gap between germline ends came to 6 bases. Germline V lookup: CDR1 MNHEY, CDR2 SVGAGI. CDR3 size: 14 residues. In DNA form, the CDR3 reads TGTGCCAGCAGTTACTCGACAAATAACTATGGCTACACCTTC. Translating gives CASSYSTNNYGYTF.

This clonotype is medium-sized. In DNA, the CDR3 is TGTGCCAGCAGTTTTTTCCCTTCGGACGGCTACACCTTC. Amino acid sequence: CASSFFPSDGYTF. The chain couples TRBV28 to TRBJ1-2; D unresolved. V lost 3 bases and J lost 8, with 13 bases in between. Germline CDR1 and CDR2: MDHEN and SYDVKM. This CDR3 region has 13 residues.